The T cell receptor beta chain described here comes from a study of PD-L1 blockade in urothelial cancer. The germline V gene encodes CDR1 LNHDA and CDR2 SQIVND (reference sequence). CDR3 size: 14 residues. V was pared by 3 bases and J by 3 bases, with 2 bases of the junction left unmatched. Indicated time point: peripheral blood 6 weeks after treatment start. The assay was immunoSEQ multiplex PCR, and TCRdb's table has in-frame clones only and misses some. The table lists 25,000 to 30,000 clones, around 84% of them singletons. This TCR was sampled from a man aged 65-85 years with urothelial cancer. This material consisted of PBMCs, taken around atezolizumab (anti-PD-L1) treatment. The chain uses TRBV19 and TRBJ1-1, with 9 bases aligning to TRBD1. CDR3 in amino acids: CASSMRQGDTEAFF. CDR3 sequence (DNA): TGTGCCAGTAGTATGAGACAGGGGGACACTGAAGCTTTCTTT.